The source of this T cell receptor beta chain is a study of cytomegalovirus exposure and HLA in healthy donors. Study-wide results and limits: The study designated 150 or so TCR beta chains cytomegalovirus-associated. Later work associated roughly 17,000 TCR beta sequences with HLA alleles at 0.05 false discovery rate. Rare TCR sequences predominated, though certain public TCRs were found in many donors. A previous analysis found most TCR beta V segments productive roughly 90% or roughly 30% of the time.

This CDR3 has 12 residues. Germline V lookup: CDR1 SGHTA, CDR2 FQGNSA. V was trimmed by 7 bases and J by 10 bases, leaving 16 bases between them. In the PCR, 60 Vbeta and 13 Jbeta primers were used. Repertoires were generated with immunoSEQ multiplex PCR, while TCRdb's copy carries only in-frame clones and drops some. Recorded for this sample: around 100,000 clones. Notes on this clone: Its matching antigen is unknown.

Sequenced input: PBMCs. This TCR was recovered from a man in his thirties or forties in good health and CMV-seronegative. The chain carries TRBV7-2 and TRBJ1-1; D remains ambiguous. The CDR3 DNA reads TGTGCCAGCACCGATTTTGGCGGGAGAGCTTTCTTT. Translation gives CASTDFGGRAFF.